This T cell receptor beta chain was identified during a study of T cell clones after liver transplantation. Overall study: TCRbeta sequencing after a pre-transplant mixed lymphocyte reaction identified graft-donor-reactive clones, later tracked in post-transplant blood.

The repertoire was sequenced with immunoSEQ multiplex PCR; TCRdb's copy has only in-frame clones and lacks some. The data contain around 80,000 clones, 82% of them seen just once; the ten biggest clones take up under 0.6%. The length of the CDR3 is 14 residues. The germline V gene encodes CDR1 MNHEY and CDR2 SVGAGI. Losses at the gene ends were 4 bases for V and 0 bases for J; bases not matched to a gene: 2. J is TRBJ1-1 and V is TRBV6-5; 7 bases fit TRBD1. This TCR came from a human patient who received a liver transplant. Some T cells may be graft donor cells. The sequencing used CD4+ T cells from blood, collected 46 months after liver transplant. CDR3 bases: TGTGCCAGCAGTTGGGGACAGCTGAACACTGAAGCTTTCTTT. Residues: CASSWGQLNTEAFF.